This TCR beta chain was sequenced during a study of blood T cell repertoires in COVID-19. Study-level background: The samples span acute and convalescent COVID-19 from the United States, Italy and Spain. PBMCs, B-cell-depleted T cells, or T cells provided the cDNA or gDNA that made up the material.

V lost 0 bases to trimming and J lost 6 bases; unmatched junction nucleotides: 1. This CDR3 comprises 13 residues. Looked up from germline, CDR1 is GTSNPN and CDR2 is SVGIG (reference sequence). The table lists this clone with a count of one. Other nucleotide sequences from this sample produce the same CDR3. Study processing details: The assay estimated nucleated cells by amplifying reference gene primers. The protocol was immunoSEQ multiplex PCR, while the TCRdb copy is restricted to in-frame clones and leaves out a portion. Clone size and V and J calls were adopted from that table, with D and trimming inferred from the DNA. The table has around 150,000 clones, 80% to 90% seen once.

The chain is built from TRBV30 and TRBJ2-2; TRBD1 agrees at 7 bases. This clonotype was obtained from a man aged 55 to 69 with active or convalescent COVID-19. The sequenced sample was peripheral blood. CDR3 protein: CAWSVGGAGELFF. The CDR3 nucleotides read TGTGCCTGGAGTGTAGGGGGCGCCGGGGAGCTGTTTTTT.